Presented here are 7 T cell receptor beta chains from one specimen sequenced in a study of T cells in Graves' hyperthyroidism and ophthalmopathy (dated by TCRdb to between 2018 and 2020). Libraries came from multiplex PCR. TCRdb records Illumina HiSeq 2000 as the sequencer. TCR beta CDR3 regions were amplified from RNA transcripts. For the first round of RT-PCR on the TCR CDR3, the HTBI primer set was used together with the Qiagen OneStep RT-PCR kit. The raw public reads went through TCRdb reprocessing: fastp at Q25, MiXCR clone calling, in-frame beta chains kept. Under each unique CDR3 protein, matching rows form one entry showing the most common genes and DNA. The sample yields about 350,000 distinct CDR3 sequences; 13% to 15% were counted once. The ten largest clones add up to about 21% of the sample. The sample consisted of blood. These receptors originate from a woman in her sixties or seventies with Graves' ophthalmopathy.

This clonotype occurred many times. This chain links TRBV28 with TRBJ2-2, with D maybe TRBD1 (5 bases). Germline loops: CDR1 MDHEN, CDR2 SYDVKM. Trimming removed 8 bases from V and 7 bases from J, with 14 bases in between. The CDR3 sequence is 13 residues long. The CDR3 region has the DNA TGTGCCAGCGTCGACAGATTCAGCGGGGAGCTGTTTTTT. Protein: CASVDRFSGELFF.

This clonotype was seen at least ten times. The rearrangement uses TRBV20-1 and TRBJ2-4, with 14 bases aligning to TRBD2. The V segment lost 6 bases and the J segment 8 bases; nucleotides outside the gene matches: 9. The germline gives CDR1 DFQATT, CDR2 SNEGSKA (reference sequence). The CDR3 spans 15 residues. This chain's CDR3 is CSARLAGGPGHIQYF. The CDR3, as DNA: TGCAGTGCCAGACTAGCGGGAGGGCCCGGCCACATTCAGTACTTC.

The rearrangement joins TRBV19 to TRBJ1-5; D ambiguous. The V end was cut by 8 bases, the J end by 4 bases, with 12 bases between. The germline V gene encodes CDR1 LNHDA and CDR2 SQIVND (reference sequence). CDR3 length: 13 amino acids. CDR3 bases: TGTGCCAGTGCGACCAGTAGGAATCAGCCCCAGCATTTT. It codes for CASATSRNQPQHF.

In this sample, this clonotype turned up many times. The rearrangement uses TRBV7-9 and TRBJ2-5; 7 bases align to TRBD2. V trimming: 2 bases; J trimming: 5 bases; junction bases outside the gene matches: 8. Germline V gene lookup returns CDR1 SEHNR and CDR2 FQNEAQ (reference sequence). The CDR3 runs 15 residues. The CDR3 nucleotides read TGTGCCAGCAGCTTACAGCGGGGCCTCGGGGAGACCCAGTACTTC. Translated, it gives CASSLQRGLGETQYF.

This clonotype has a count of ten or more. This chain connects TRBV20-1 to TRBJ2-5; tentative D call: TRBD2 (6 bases). Trimming left V 5 bases short and J 4 bases short, with 17 bases between. In germline, CDR1 is DFQATT, CDR2 SNEGSKA (reference sequence). The CDR3 totals 14 residues. The CDR3 nucleotides read TGCAGTGCTCCGCGGGACCCACGGGGAGAGACCCAGTACTTC. Its translation: CSAPRDPRGETQYF.

This chain links TRBV12-3 or TRBV12-4 with TRBJ2-3; weak D call: TRBD1 (5 bases). The CDR3 totals 16 residues. V was trimmed by 1 base and J by 2 bases, leaving 13 bases between them. This chain's CDR3 is CASSLDRQSVTDTQYF. The CDR3, as DNA: TGTGCCAGCAGTTTAGACAGACAGTCTGTCACAGATACGCAGTATTTT.

This clonotype has ten or more counts. The rearrangement joins TRBV5-1 to TRBJ2-7; the match to TRBD1 covers 9 bases. Germline CDR1 and CDR2: SGHRS and YFSETQ. The CDR3 has 14 residues. J was trimmed by 7 bases and V by 4 bases; bases with no gene match: 9. Here the CDR3 DNA reads TGCGCCAGCAGCCCACTGACAGGGGGAGCGGAGCAGTACTTC. It is translated as CASSPLTGGAEQYF.